This TCR beta chain was sequenced during a study of blood T cell repertoires in COVID-19. The CDR3 sequence is 14 residues long. CDR1 and CDR2 from the germline V gene are MNHEY and SVGAGI. J lost 4 bases, V lost 11 bases, and 11 bases had no gene match. Recruitment covered 20 to 25 US areas and drew participants whose ages spanned roughly 18 to 100 years. Cohort placement rested on clinical history that participants reported themselves. Here immunoSEQ multiplex PCR was the method, and the copy in TCRdb shows in-frame clones only, minus some. The repertoire consists of approximately 230,000 clones, with just over 85% occurring once and the leading ten covering roughly 14%.

The clonotype originates from a woman aged 45-59 years with acute COVID-19. The sample comprised PBMCs or T cells enriched from blood (not recorded which). This sequence joins TRBV6-5 and TRBJ2-7; 10 bases are shared with TRBD2. The CDR3 spells CASLASGSVYEQYF. CDR3 nucleotide sequence: TGTGCCTCACTGGCTAGCGGGAGTGTGTACGAGCAGTACTTC.